This is a list of T cell receptor beta chains from one sample in a study of control samples from healthy donors and cancer patients. Assay used: immunoSEQ multiplex PCR; TCRdb lists only in-frame clones, some missing. The repertoire holds about 54,000 clones, with 95% to 96% as singletons. Input material: blood. The source of these receptors is a woman aged 30 to 39 in good health. Each CDR3 is given with its conserved first and last residue. A D gene is named only where the DNA matches it firmly.

D	V	length	J	CDR3	DNA
TRBD1	TRBV6-1	16	TRBJ2-3	CASSEAGTASTDTQYF	TGTGCCAGCAGTGAAGCTGGGACAGCTAGCACAGATACGCAGTATTTT
NA	TRBV21-1	17	TRBJ2-1	CPTTKHDRDSSYNEQFF	TGTCCCACCACAAAACACGACCGGGACTCCTCCTACAATGAGCAGTTCTTC
NA	TRBV27	11	TRBJ2-1	CASTDSTVEFF	TGTGCCAGCACTGACAGTACGGTGGAGTTCTTC
NA	TRBV10-1	11	TRBJ1-1	CASGEGTEAFF	TGCGCCAGCGGGGAGGGCACTGAAGCTTTCTTT
TRBD1	TRBV24-1	15	TRBJ2-2	CATSDATGDTGELFF	TGTGCCACCAGTGATGCTACAGGGGACACCGGGGAGCTGTTTTTT
NA	TRBV7-6	15	TRBJ1-3	CASSRRDGSGNTIYF	TGTGCCAGCAGCCGCAGGGACGGATCTGGAAACACCATATATTTT
NA	TRBV7-9	15	TRBJ2-2	CARDRPGVNTGELFF	TGTGCCCGGGACCGGCCGGGGGTGAACACCGGGGAGCTGTTTTTT
NA	TRBV11-2	14	TRBJ2-1	CASSLARRFNEQFF	TGTGCCAGCAGCTTAGCTCGCAGATTCAATGAGCAGTTCTTC
TRBD1	TRBV19	13	TRBJ1-1	CASSDRGNTEAFF	TGTGCCAGTAGCGACAGGGGCAACACTGAAGCTTTCTTT
NA	TRBV6-5	11	TRBJ1-2	CASQLGNGYTF	TGTGCCTCCCAGTTGGGGAATGGCTACACCTTC